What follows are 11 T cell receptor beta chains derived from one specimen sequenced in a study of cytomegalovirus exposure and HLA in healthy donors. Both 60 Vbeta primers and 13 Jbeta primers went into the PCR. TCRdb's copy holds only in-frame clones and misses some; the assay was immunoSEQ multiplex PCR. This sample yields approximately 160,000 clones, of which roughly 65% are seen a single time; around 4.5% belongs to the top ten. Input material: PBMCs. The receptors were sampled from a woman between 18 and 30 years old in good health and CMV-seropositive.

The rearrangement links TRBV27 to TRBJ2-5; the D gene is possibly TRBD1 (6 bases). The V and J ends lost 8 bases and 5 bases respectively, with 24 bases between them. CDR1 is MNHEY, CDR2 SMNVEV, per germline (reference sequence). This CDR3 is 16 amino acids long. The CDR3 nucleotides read TGTGCCAGCGGACTTGCATATCAACAGGGCGCCGAGACCCAGTACTTC. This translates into CASGLAYQQGAETQYF.

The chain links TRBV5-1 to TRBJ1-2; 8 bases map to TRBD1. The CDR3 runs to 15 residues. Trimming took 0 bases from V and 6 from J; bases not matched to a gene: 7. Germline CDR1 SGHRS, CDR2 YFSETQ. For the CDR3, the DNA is TGCGCCAGCAGCTTGGGGACAGGGCGAATGGATGGCTACACCTTC. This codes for CASSLGTGRMDGYTF.

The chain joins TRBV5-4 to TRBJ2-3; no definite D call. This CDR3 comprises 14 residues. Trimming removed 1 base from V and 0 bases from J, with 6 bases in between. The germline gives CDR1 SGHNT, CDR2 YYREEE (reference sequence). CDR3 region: CASSLFSSTDTQYF. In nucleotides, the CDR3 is TGTGCCAGCAGCTTGTTTTCTAGCACAGATACGCAGTATTTT.

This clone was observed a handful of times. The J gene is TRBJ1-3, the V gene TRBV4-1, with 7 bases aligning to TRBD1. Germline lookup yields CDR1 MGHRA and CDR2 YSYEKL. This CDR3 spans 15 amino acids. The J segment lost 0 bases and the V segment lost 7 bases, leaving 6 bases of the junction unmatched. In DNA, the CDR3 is TGCGCCAGCACCAATGACAGGGCCTCTGGAAACACCATATATTTT. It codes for CASTNDRASGNTIYF.

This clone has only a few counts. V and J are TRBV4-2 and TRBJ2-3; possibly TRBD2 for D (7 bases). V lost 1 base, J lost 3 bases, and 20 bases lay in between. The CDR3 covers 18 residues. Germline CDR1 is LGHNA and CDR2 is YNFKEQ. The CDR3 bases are TGTGCCAGCAGCCAAGGCACCGAATGGGAGGGGGTTACAGATACGCAGTATTTT. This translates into CASSQGTEWEGVTDTQYF.

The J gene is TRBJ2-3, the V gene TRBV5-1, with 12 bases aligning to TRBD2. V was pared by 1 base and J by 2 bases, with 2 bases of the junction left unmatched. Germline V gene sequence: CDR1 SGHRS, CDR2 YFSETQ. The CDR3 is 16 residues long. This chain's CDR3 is CASSLLAGGITDTQYF. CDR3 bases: TGCGCCAGCAGCTTGCTAGCGGGGGGGATCACAGATACGCAGTATTTT.

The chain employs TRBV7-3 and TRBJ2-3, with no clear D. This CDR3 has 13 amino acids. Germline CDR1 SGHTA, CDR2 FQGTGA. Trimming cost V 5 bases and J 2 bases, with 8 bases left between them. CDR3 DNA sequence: TGTGCCAGCAGCCCAGATCACACAGATACGCAGTATTTT. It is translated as CASSPDHTDTQYF.

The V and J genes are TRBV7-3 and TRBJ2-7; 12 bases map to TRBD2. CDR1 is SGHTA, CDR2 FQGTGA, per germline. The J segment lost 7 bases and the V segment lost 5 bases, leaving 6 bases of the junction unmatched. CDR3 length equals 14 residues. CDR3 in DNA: TGTGCCAGCAGCGAACTAGCGGGAGGTAGGGAGCAGTACTTC. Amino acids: CASSELAGGREQYF.

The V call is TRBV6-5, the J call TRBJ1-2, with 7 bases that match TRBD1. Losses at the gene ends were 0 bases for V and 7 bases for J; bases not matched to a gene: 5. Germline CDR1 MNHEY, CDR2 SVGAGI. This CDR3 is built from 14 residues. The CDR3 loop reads CASSYSNRGVGYTF. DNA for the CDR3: TGTGCCAGCAGTTACTCGAACAGGGGCGTTGGCTACACCTTC.

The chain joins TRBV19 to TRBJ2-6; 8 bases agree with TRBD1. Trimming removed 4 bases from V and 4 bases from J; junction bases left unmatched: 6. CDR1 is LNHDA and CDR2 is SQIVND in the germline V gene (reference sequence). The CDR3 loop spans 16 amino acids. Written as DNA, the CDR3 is TGTGCCAGTAGTACGACAGGGGCGTCCGGGGCCAACGTCCTGACTTTC. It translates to CASSTTGASGANVLTF. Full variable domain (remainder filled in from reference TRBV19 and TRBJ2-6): DGGITQSPKYLFRKEGQNVTLSCEQNLNHDAMYWYRQDPGQGLRLIYYSQIVNDFQKGDIAEGYSVSREKKESFPLTVTSAQKNPTAFYLCASSTTGASGANVLTFGAGSRLTVL.

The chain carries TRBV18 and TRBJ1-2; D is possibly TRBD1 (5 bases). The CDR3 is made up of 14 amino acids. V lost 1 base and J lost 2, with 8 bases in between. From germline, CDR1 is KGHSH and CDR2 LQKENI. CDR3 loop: CASSPLGGNYGYTF. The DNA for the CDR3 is TGTGCCAGCTCACCACTCGGGGGGAACTATGGCTACACCTTC.